These T cell receptor beta chains were read from a single sample in a study of response to subunit inactivated influenza vaccine. TCRdb reprocessed the RT-PCR reads via MiXCR and lists one record per CDR3 protein. The sample carries 450,000 to 500,000 distinct CDR3 sequences, over 9.5% recorded once. The sequences come from PBMCs from blood, collected more than 35 days after vaccination. All receptors derive from a man aged 50 to 60 who received an inactivated influenza vaccine. CDR3s include the opening cysteine and the closing phenylalanine or tryptophan. A D gene is named only where the DNA matches it firmly. The size of a clone is reported for some rows only, either as once, few or many, or as a class for expanded clones.

J	V	D	size	CDR3	DNA
TRBJ2-1	TRBV20-1	TRBD1	few	CSASGTGGMQRSYNEQFF	TGCAGTGCTTCCGGGACAGGGGGAATGCAGAGGTCCTACAATGAGCAGTTCTTC
TRBJ2-5	TRBV18	-	-	CASSPRAGNQETQYF	TGTGCCAGCTCACCACGGGCAGGGAACCAAGAGACCCAGTACTTC
TRBJ2-7	TRBV3-1	-	few	CASSQEGEGVPYEQYF	TGTGCCAGCAGCCAAGAAGGGGAGGGGGTCCCCTACGAGCAGTACTTC
TRBJ2-4	TRBV20-1	TRBD1	few	CSALDRKTNIQYF	TGCAGTGCCTTGGACAGGAAGACAAACATTCAGTACTTC
TRBJ2-5	TRBV12-3/TRBV12-4	TRBD1	few	CASSSRQGIKETQYF	TGTGCCAGCAGTTCCCGACAGGGAATAAAAGAGACCCAGTACTTC
TRBJ2-7	TRBV3-1	TRBD1	few	CASRRQGSSTYEQYF	TGTGCCAGCAGACGACAGGGGAGCTCCACCTACGAGCAGTACTTC
TRBJ2-2	TRBV7-9	-	many	CASSSYRDTGELFF	TGTGCCAGCAGCTCATACAGGGACACCGGGGAGCTGTTTTTT
TRBJ1-1	TRBV12-3/TRBV12-4	TRBD1	-	CASRDRRSEAFF	TGTGCCAGCAGGGACAGGCGCTCTGAAGCTTTCTTT
TRBJ1-5	TRBV18	TRBD1	few	CASSRTGDGNQPQHF	TGTGCCAGCTCACGGACAGGGGACGGCAATCAGCCCCAGCATTTT
TRBJ1-4	TRBV12-3/TRBV12-4	-	-	CASSQSSNEKLFF	TGTGCCAGCAGTCAGAGCAGTAATGAAAAACTGTTTTTT
TRBJ2-5	TRBV30	TRBD2	few	CAWSPSWERGILQETQYF	TGTGCCTGGAGTCCTTCGTGGGAGCGGGGGATTTTACAAGAGACCCAGTACTTC
TRBJ2-5	TRBV20-1	TRBD2	-	CKPGLAGSGMGETQYF	TGCAAACCGGGACTAGCGGGATCCGGTATGGGGGAGACCCAGTACTTC
TRBJ2-1	TRBV6-2/TRBV6-3	-	-	CASSTQTGYSYNEQFF	TGTGCCAGCAGTACCCAGACAGGCTACTCCTACAATGAGCAGTTCTTC
TRBJ1-4	TRBV29-1	TRBD1	many	CSVAGTVEKLFF	TGCAGCGTCGCCGGGACAGTTGAAAAACTGTTTTTT
TRBJ2-3	TRBV12-3/TRBV12-4	-	-	CASSPSGAGVSGTDTQYF	TGTGCCAGCTCCCCCTCGGGGGCAGGCGTGTCCGGCACAGATACGCAGTATTTT
TRBJ2-3	TRBV20-1	-	many	CSAPAQLAGTQYF	TGCAGTGCTCCCGCCCAACTGGCGGGTACGCAGTATTTT
TRBJ1-5	TRBV9	-	few	CASSVGPRSNQPQHF	TGTGCCAGCAGCGTAGGCCCCCGAAGCAATCAGCCCCAGCATTTT
TRBJ2-5	TRBV6-5	TRBD2	-	CASSYSASGRAGETQYF	TGTGCCAGCAGTTACTCAGCTAGCGGGAGGGCCGGGGAGACCCAGTACTTC
TRBJ2-5	TRBV7-9	-	few	CASSLDAKETQYF	TGTGCCAGCAGCCTGGACGCAAAAGAGACCCAGTACTTC
TRBJ2-1	TRBV7-2	TRBD2	many	CASSLEGAGAHNEQFF	TGTGCCAGCAGCTTAGAAGGAGCGGGGGCCCACAATGAGCAGTTCTTC
TRBJ2-7	TRBV28	-	-	CASSSSTYEQYF	TGTGCCAGCAGTTCATCGACCTACGAGCAGTACTTC
TRBJ2-1	TRBV7-2	TRBD1	few	CASREDRVTGKQFF	TGTGCCAGCAGAGAGGACAGGGTTACTGGGAAGCAGTTCTTC